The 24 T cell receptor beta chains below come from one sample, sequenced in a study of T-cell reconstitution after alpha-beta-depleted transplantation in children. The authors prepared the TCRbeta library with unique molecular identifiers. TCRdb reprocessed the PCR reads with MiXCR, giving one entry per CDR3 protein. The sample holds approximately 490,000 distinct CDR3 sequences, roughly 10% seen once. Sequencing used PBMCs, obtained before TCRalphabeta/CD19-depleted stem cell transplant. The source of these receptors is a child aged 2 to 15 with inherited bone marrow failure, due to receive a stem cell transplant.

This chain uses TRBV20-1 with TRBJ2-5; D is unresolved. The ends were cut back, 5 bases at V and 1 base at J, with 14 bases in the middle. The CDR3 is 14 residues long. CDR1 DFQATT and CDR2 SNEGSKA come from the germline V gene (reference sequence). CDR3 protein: CSAPRARLQETQYF. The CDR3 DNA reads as TGCAGTGCTCCTCGAGCAAGGCTCCAAGAGACCCAGTACTTC.

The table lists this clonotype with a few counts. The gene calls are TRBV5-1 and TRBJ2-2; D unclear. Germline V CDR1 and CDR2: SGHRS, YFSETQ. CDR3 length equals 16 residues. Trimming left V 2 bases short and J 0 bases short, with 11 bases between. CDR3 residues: CASSLERIANTGELFF. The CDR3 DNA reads TGCGCCAGCAGCTTAGAAAGGATTGCGAACACCGGGGAGCTGTTTTTT.

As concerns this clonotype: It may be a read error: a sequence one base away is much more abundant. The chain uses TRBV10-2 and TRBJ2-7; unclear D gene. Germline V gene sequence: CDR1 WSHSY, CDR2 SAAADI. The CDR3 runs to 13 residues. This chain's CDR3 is CDSSVNHPGEQYF. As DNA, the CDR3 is TGCGACAGCAGTGTAAACCACCCAGGCGAGCAGTACTTC.

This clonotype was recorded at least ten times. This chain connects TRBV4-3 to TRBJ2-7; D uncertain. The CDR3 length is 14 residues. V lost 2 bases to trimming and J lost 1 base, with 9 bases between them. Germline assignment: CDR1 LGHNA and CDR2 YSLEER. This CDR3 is CASSQIAASYEQYF. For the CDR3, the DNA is TGCGCCAGCAGCCAAATTGCGGCTTCCTACGAGCAGTACTTC.

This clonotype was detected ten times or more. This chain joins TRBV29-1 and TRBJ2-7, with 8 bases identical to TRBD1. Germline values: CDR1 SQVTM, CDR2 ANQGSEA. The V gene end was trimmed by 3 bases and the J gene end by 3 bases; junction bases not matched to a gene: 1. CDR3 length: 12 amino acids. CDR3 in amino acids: CSVDGTGYEQYF. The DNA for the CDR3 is TGCAGCGTTGATGGGACAGGCTACGAGCAGTACTTC.

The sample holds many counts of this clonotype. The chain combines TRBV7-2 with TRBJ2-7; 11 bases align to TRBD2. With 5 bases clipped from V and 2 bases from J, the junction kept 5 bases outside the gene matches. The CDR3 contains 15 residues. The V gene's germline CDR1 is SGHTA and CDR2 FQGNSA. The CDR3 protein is CASSRTSGGPYEQYF. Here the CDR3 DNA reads TGTGCCAGCAGCAGAACTAGCGGGGGTCCCTACGAGCAGTACTTC.

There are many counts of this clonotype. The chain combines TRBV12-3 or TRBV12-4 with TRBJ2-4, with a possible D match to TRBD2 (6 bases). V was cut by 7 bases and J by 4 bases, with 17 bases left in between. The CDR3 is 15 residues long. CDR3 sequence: CASTPFGAGKNIQYF. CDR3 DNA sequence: TGTGCCAGCACCCCTTTCGGGGCGGGAAAAAACATTCAGTACTTC.

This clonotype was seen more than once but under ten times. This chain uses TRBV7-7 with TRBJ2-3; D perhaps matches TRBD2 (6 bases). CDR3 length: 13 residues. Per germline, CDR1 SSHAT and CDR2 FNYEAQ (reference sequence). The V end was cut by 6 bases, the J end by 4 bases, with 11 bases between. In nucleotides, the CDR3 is TGTGCCAGCAGTCCACTAGCTGCAGATACGCAGTATTTT. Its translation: CASSPLAADTQYF.

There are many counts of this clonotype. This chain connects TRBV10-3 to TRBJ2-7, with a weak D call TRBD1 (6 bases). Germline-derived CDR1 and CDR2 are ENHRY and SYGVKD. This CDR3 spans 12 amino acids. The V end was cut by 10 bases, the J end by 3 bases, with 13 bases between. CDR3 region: CATADSIYEQYF. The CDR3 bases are TGTGCCACCGCGGACAGCATCTACGAGCAGTACTTC.

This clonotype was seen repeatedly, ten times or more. The CDR3 sequence is CASSLRGQNTGELFF. The CDR3 bases are TGCGCCAGCAGCTTGAGGGGACAGAACACCGGGGAGCTGTTTTTT. The V and J genes are TRBV5-1 and TRBJ2-2; perhaps TRBD1 as D (6 bases). Germline-derived CDR1 and CDR2 are SGHRS and YFSETQ. V was trimmed by 1 base and J by 1 base, leaving 8 bases between them. The CDR3 is 15 amino acids.

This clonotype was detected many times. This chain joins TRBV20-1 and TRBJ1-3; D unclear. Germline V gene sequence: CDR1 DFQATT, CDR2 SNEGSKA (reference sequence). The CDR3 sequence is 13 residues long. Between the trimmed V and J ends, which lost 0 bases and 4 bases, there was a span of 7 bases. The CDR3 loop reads CSARDYLGNTIYF. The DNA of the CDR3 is TGCAGTGCTAGAGATTATTTAGGAAACACCATATATTTT.

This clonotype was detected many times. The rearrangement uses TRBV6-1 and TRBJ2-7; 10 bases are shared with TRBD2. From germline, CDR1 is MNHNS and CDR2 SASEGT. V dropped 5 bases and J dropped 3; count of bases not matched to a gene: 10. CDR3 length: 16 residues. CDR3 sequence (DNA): TGTGCCAGCAGTAGGGCCTTGGCTAGCGGGAGCTACGAGCAGTACTTC. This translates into CASSRALASGSYEQYF.

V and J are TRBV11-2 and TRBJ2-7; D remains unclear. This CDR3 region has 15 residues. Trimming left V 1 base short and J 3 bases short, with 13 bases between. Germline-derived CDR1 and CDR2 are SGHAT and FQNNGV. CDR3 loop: CASSLGLRGLYEQYF. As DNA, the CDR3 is TGTGCCAGCAGCTTAGGACTGCGTGGTCTCTACGAGCAGTACTTC.

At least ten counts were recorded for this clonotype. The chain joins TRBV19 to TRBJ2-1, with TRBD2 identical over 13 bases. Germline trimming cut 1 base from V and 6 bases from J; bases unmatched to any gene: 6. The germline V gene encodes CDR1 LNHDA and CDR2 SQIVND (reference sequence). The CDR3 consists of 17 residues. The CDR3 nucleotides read TGTGCCAGTAGTATAGTAGTCGGACTAGCGGGAGTCAATGAGCAGTTCTTC. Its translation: CASSIVVGLAGVNEQFF.

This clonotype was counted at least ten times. CDR3: CAISGSTGGGDLAYEQFF. CDR3 DNA: TGTGCCATCAGTGGATCGACAGGCGGGGGCGACCTAGCCTATGAGCAGTTCTTC. The chain has TRBV10-3 and TRBJ2-1, with D possibly being TRBD2 (7 bases). Per the germline V gene, CDR1 is ENHRY and CDR2 is SYGVKD. The CDR3 length is 18 residues. V was pared by 4 bases and J by 8 bases, with 27 bases between.

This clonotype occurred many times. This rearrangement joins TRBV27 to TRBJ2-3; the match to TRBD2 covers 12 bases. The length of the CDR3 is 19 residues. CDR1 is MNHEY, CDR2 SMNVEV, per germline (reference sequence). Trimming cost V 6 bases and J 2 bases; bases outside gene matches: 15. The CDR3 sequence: CASSPAQKTSGRSTDTQYF. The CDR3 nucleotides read TGTGCCAGCAGCCCTGCTCAAAAAACTAGCGGGAGGTCCACAGATACGCAGTATTTT.

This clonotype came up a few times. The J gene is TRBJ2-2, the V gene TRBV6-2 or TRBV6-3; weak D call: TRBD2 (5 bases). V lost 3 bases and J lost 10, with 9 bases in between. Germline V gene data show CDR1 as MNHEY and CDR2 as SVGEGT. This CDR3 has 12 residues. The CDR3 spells CASSYLAKELFF. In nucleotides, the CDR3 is TGTGCCAGCAGTTATTTAGCGAAGGAGCTGTTTTTT.

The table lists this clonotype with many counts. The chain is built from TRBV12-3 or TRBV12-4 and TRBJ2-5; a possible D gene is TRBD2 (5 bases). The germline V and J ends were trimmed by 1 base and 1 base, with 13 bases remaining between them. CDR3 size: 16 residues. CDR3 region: CASSLDLRTVQETQYF. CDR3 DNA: TGTGCCAGCAGTTTAGACCTCCGGACTGTCCAAGAGACCCAGTACTTC.

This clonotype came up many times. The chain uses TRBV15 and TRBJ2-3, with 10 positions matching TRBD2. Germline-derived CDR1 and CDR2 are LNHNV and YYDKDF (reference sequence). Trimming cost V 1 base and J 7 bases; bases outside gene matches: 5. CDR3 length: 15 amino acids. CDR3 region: CATSRAAGGPYTQYF. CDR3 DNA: TGTGCCACCAGCAGAGCAGCGGGAGGGCCGTATACGCAGTATTTT.

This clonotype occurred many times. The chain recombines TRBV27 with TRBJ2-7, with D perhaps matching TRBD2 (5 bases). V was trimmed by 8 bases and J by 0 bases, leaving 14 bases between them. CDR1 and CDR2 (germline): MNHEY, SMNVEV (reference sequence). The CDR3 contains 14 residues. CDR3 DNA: TGTGCCAGCGGACTGGGCTCCTCCTCCTACGAGCAGTACTTC. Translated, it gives CASGLGSSSYEQYF.

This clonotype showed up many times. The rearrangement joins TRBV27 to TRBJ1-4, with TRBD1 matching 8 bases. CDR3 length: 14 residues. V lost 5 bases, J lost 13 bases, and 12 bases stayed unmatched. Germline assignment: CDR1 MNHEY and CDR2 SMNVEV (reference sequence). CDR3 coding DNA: TGTGCCAGCAGTCTCCAACGACAGGGGACAAGACTGTTTTTT. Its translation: CASSLQRQGTRLFF.

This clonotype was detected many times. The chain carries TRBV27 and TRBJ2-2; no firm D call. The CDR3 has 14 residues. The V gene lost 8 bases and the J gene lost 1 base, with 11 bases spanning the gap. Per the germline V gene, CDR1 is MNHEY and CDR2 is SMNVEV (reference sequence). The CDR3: CASGDILNTGELFF. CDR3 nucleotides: TGTGCCAGCGGGGATATTTTGAACACCGGGGAGCTGTTTTTT.

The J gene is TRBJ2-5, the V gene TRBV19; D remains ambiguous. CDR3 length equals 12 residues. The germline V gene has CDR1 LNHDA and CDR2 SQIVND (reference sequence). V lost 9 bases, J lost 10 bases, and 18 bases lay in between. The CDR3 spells CASQDRGPIQYF. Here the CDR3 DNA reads TGTGCCAGCCAGGACCGAGGCCCGATCCAGTACTTC.

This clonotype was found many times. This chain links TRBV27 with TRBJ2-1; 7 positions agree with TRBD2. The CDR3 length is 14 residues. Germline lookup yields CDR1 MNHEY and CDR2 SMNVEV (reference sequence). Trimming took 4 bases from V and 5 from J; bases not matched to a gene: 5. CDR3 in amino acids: CASSSTGGNNEQFF. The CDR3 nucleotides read TGTGCCAGCAGTTCGACGGGAGGTAACAATGAGCAGTTCTTC.